These 3 T cell receptor beta chains share one sample of origin, sequenced in a study of blood T cell repertoires in COVID-19 (TCRdb year 2020). Receptor libraries were prepared by the immunoSEQ multiplex PCR assay. TCRdb holds this immuneACCESS table with in-frame rearrangements only. Some clones are missing; in checked studies, unresolved V genes explain under half, and the rest has no known cause. The sample records roughly 300,000 clones, about four fifths of which are singletons. Clones ranked in the top ten supply roughly 1.2% of the sample. Sequenced: peripheral blood. These TCRs come from a woman in her forties or fifties with acute or convalescent COVID-19.

The chain links TRBV6-5 to TRBJ1-2; no firm D call. The V gene lost 8 bases and the J gene lost 3 bases, with 10 bases spanning the gap. The CDR3 contains 12 residues. Germline V gives CDR1 MNHEY, CDR2 SVGAGI. CDR3 DNA sequence: TGTGCCAGCGGGAAGGAGGACTATGGCTACACCTTC. As protein: CASGKEDYGYTF.

J is TRBJ1-1 and V is TRBV7-2; 11 nucleotides agree with TRBD1. The CDR3 consists of 14 residues. Germline CDR1 reads SGHTA; CDR2 reads FQGNSA. V lost 3 bases and J lost 8; bases outside the gene matches: 5. CDR3 region: CASSLDRGREEAFF. CDR3 coding DNA: TGTGCCAGCAGCTTGGACAGGGGGCGAGAAGAAGCTTTCTTT. Looking up the rest from reference TRBV7-2 and TRBJ1-1 gives the full variable domain: GAGVSQSPSNKVTEKGKDVELRCDPISGHTALYWYRQSLGQGLEFLIYFQGNSAPDKSGLPSDRFSAERTGGSVSTLTIQRTQQEDSAVYLCASSLDRGREEAFFGQGTRLTVV.

The CDR3 is CASSQGAEYSGANVLTF. The DNA for the CDR3 is TGTGCCAGCAGCCAGGGGGCAGAGTACTCTGGGGCCAACGTCCTGACTTTC. The V and J genes are TRBV25-1 and TRBJ2-6; 8 bases are a match to TRBD1. CDR1 is MGHDK and CDR2 is SYGVNS in the germline V gene. J gave up 0 bases and V 6 bases, and 7 bases lay outside the gene matches. CDR3 length equals 17 residues.